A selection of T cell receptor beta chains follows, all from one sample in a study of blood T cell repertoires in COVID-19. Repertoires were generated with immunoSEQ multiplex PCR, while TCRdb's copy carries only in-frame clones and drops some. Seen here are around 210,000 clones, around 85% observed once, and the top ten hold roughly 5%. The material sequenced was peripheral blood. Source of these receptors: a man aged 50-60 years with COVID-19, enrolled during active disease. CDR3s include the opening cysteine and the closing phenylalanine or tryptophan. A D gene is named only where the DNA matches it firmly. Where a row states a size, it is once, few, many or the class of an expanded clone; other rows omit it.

cdr3_aa: CASSEMNARSHF; cdr3_nt: TGTGCCAGCAGTGAAATGAACGCTCGGAGTCACTTC; d_call: NA; v_call: TRBV6-1; cdr3_length: 12; j_call: TRBJ2-7; clone_size: NA
cdr3_aa: CAISRDNSPLHF; cdr3_nt: TGTGCCATCAGTCGTGATAATTCACCCCTCCACTTT; d_call: NA; v_call: TRBV10-3; cdr3_length: 12; j_call: TRBJ1-6; clone_size: NA
cdr3_aa: CASSQQGTLGGYTF; cdr3_nt: TGTGCCAGCAGTCAACAGGGCACCTTGGGGGGCTACACCTTC; d_call: NA; v_call: TRBV2; cdr3_length: 14; j_call: TRBJ1-2; clone_size: NA
cdr3_aa: CASSWDSRNTEAFF; cdr3_nt: TGTGCCAGTAGCTGGGACAGCCGGAACACTGAAGCTTTCTTT; d_call: TRBD1; v_call: TRBV19; cdr3_length: 14; j_call: TRBJ1-1; clone_size: once
cdr3_aa: CASSQPGQGLDEQYF; cdr3_nt: TGTGCCAGCAGCCAACCGGGACAGGGGCTAGACGAGCAGTACTTC; d_call: TRBD1; v_call: TRBV3-1/TRBV3-2; cdr3_length: 15; j_call: TRBJ2-7; clone_size: NA
cdr3_aa: CAISESGVPTGTKETQYF; cdr3_nt: TGTGCCATCAGTGAGTCGGGGGTTCCCACTGGGACTAAAGAGACCCAGTACTTC; d_call: TRBD2; v_call: TRBV10-3; cdr3_length: 18; j_call: TRBJ2-5; clone_size: NA
cdr3_aa: CASSSTSGRETQYF; cdr3_nt: TGCGCCAGCAGCTCAACTAGCGGTCGAGAGACCCAGTACTTC; d_call: TRBD2; v_call: TRBV5-1; cdr3_length: 14; j_call: TRBJ2-5; clone_size: NA
cdr3_aa: CASSQGSRVLSPLHF; cdr3_nt: TGTGCCAGTAGTCAGGGGTCCAGGGTGCTTTCACCCCTCCACTTT; d_call: NA; v_call: TRBV19; cdr3_length: 15; j_call: TRBJ1-6; clone_size: few
cdr3_aa: CASSLQGLGEKLFF; cdr3_nt: TGTGCCAGCAGCTTACAGGGGTTGGGTGAAAAACTGTTTTTT; d_call: TRBD1; v_call: TRBV5-6; cdr3_length: 14; j_call: TRBJ1-4; clone_size: NA
cdr3_aa: CASARGSSTDTQYF; cdr3_nt: TGTGCCAGCGCGAGGGGGTCTAGCACAGATACGCAGTATTTT; d_call: NA; v_call: TRBV3-1/TRBV3-2; cdr3_length: 14; j_call: TRBJ2-3; clone_size: once
cdr3_aa: CASSLNLRDSGANVLTF; cdr3_nt: TGTGCCAGCAGCTTGAATCTCCGGGACTCTGGGGCCAACGTCCTGACTTTC; d_call: NA; v_call: TRBV5-4; cdr3_length: 17; j_call: TRBJ2-6; clone_size: NA
cdr3_aa: CASSQGQGDYNEQFF; cdr3_nt: TGTGCCAGCAGCCAGGGACAGGGGGATTACAATGAGCAGTTCTTC; d_call: TRBD1; v_call: TRBV4-2; cdr3_length: 15; j_call: TRBJ2-1; clone_size: NA
cdr3_aa: CASSLRQGSGNTEAFF; cdr3_nt: TGTGCCAGCAGCTTACGACAGGGCTCTGGCAACACTGAAGCTTTCTTT; d_call: TRBD1; v_call: TRBV3-1/TRBV3-2; cdr3_length: 16; j_call: TRBJ1-1; clone_size: once
cdr3_aa: CASSVSGGDQPQHF; cdr3_nt: TGTGCCAGCAGCGTATCCGGCGGCGATCAGCCCCAGCATTTT; d_call: NA; v_call: TRBV9; cdr3_length: 14; j_call: TRBJ1-5; clone_size: NA
cdr3_aa: CASSEAGGLGQYF; cdr3_nt: TGTGCCAGCAGTGAAGCGGGGGGACTTGGGCAGTATTTT; d_call: NA; v_call: TRBV6-1; cdr3_length: 13; j_call: TRBJ2-3; clone_size: NA
cdr3_aa: CASSMTGGIDSPLHF; cdr3_nt: TGTGCCAGCTCGATGACAGGGGGAATTGATTCACCCCTCCACTTT; d_call: TRBD1; v_call: TRBV3-1/TRBV3-2; cdr3_length: 15; j_call: TRBJ1-6; clone_size: NA
cdr3_aa: CASSPGGRTDTQYF; cdr3_nt: TGTGCCAGCAGCCCAGGGGGTCGCACAGATACGCAGTATTTT; d_call: TRBD1; v_call: TRBV7-2; cdr3_length: 14; j_call: TRBJ2-3; clone_size: NA
cdr3_aa: CASSLADGPEAFF; cdr3_nt: TGCGCCAGCAGCTTGGCGGATGGGCCTGAAGCTTTCTTT; d_call: NA; v_call: TRBV5-1; cdr3_length: 13; j_call: TRBJ1-1; clone_size: few
cdr3_aa: CASNKPGQQNIQYF; cdr3_nt: TGTGCCAGCAATAAACCGGGACAGCAAAACATTCAGTACTTC; d_call: TRBD1; v_call: TRBV28; cdr3_length: 14; j_call: TRBJ2-4; clone_size: NA
cdr3_aa: CASIHRETTYEQYF; cdr3_nt: TGTGCCAGCATTCACAGGGAGACAACCTACGAGCAGTACTTC; d_call: NA; v_call: TRBV2; cdr3_length: 14; j_call: TRBJ2-7; clone_size: NA
cdr3_aa: CASRGGGSSSYNEQFF; cdr3_nt: TGTGCCAGCAGAGGGGGTGGTTCGAGCTCCTACAATGAGCAGTTCTTC; d_call: NA; v_call: TRBV2; cdr3_length: 16; j_call: TRBJ2-1; clone_size: NA
cdr3_aa: CASSTRQGVSYEQYF; cdr3_nt: TGTGCCAGCAGTACTAGACAGGGGGTGTCCTACGAGCAGTACTTC; d_call: TRBD1; v_call: TRBV27; cdr3_length: 15; j_call: TRBJ2-7; clone_size: NA
cdr3_aa: CASRRDYEQYF; cdr3_nt: TGCGCCAGCAGGCGAGACTACGAGCAGTACTTC; d_call: NA; v_call: TRBV5-1; cdr3_length: 11; j_call: TRBJ2-7; clone_size: NA
cdr3_aa: CASSSGGGTNEQFF; cdr3_nt: TGTGCCAGCAGTAGCGGGGGGGGTACGAATGAGCAGTTCTTC; d_call: TRBD2; v_call: TRBV6-5; cdr3_length: 14; j_call: TRBJ2-1; clone_size: NA
cdr3_aa: CASSEPPGHRAYNEQFF; cdr3_nt: TGCGCCAGCAGTGAGCCCCCGGGACATCGAGCCTACAATGAGCAGTTCTTC; d_call: NA; v_call: TRBV10-1; cdr3_length: 17; j_call: TRBJ2-1; clone_size: few
cdr3_aa: CASSFSGGETQYF; cdr3_nt: TGTGCCAGCAGTTTTAGCGGGGGAGAGACCCAGTACTTC; d_call: TRBD2; v_call: TRBV6-6; cdr3_length: 13; j_call: TRBJ2-5; clone_size: once
cdr3_aa: CASSSPTGTGHEKLFF; cdr3_nt: TGTGCCAGCAGTTCCCCTACCGGGACAGGGCACGAAAAACTGTTTTTT; d_call: TRBD1; v_call: TRBV28; cdr3_length: 16; j_call: TRBJ1-4; clone_size: NA
cdr3_aa: CASSLVGQPQHF; cdr3_nt: TGTGCCAGCAGCTTAGTGGGCCAGCCCCAGCATTTT; d_call: NA; v_call: TRBV7-9; cdr3_length: 12; j_call: TRBJ1-5; clone_size: NA
cdr3_aa: CASSLLTTQGYGYTF; cdr3_nt: TGTGCCAGCAGCTTACTGACGACGCAGGGCTATGGCTACACCTTC; d_call: NA; v_call: TRBV5-5; cdr3_length: 15; j_call: TRBJ1-2; clone_size: NA
cdr3_aa: CASSGQANQPQHF; cdr3_nt: TGTGCCAGCAGTGGACAGGCCAATCAGCCCCAGCATTTT; d_call: NA; v_call: TRBV6-4; cdr3_length: 13; j_call: TRBJ1-5; clone_size: NA
cdr3_aa: CASSLQQGYGYTF; cdr3_nt: TGTGCCAGCAGCTTACAACAGGGTTATGGCTACACCTTC; d_call: NA; v_call: TRBV7-9; cdr3_length: 13; j_call: TRBJ1-2; clone_size: NA
cdr3_aa: CASSIMSGETQYF; cdr3_nt: TGTGCCAGTAGTATAATGTCCGGAGAGACCCAGTACTTC; d_call: NA; v_call: TRBV19; cdr3_length: 13; j_call: TRBJ2-5; clone_size: NA
cdr3_aa: CASSQGTELFF; cdr3_nt: TGTGCCAGCAGCCAAGGGACAGAACTGTTTTTT; d_call: NA; v_call: TRBV3-1/TRBV3-2; cdr3_length: 11; j_call: TRBJ1-4; clone_size: few
cdr3_aa: CASSVSGAGNTIYF; cdr3_nt: TGTGCCAGCAGTGTCTCAGGGGCTGGAAACACCATATATTTT; d_call: NA; v_call: TRBV25-1; cdr3_length: 14; j_call: TRBJ1-3; clone_size: NA
cdr3_aa: CATSGANEKLFF; cdr3_nt: TGTGCCACCAGTGGAGCGAATGAAAAACTGTTTTTT; d_call: NA; v_call: TRBV24-1; cdr3_length: 12; j_call: TRBJ1-4; clone_size: NA
cdr3_aa: CASSSKILPRGKQTQYF; cdr3_nt: TGTGCCAGCAGCTCCAAAATCCTCCCTAGGGGGAAGCAGACCCAGTACTTC; d_call: NA; v_call: TRBV21-1; cdr3_length: 17; j_call: TRBJ2-5; clone_size: NA
cdr3_aa: CASNYGGLNTEAFF; cdr3_nt: TGTGCCAGCAACTACGGGGGATTGAACACTGAAGCTTTCTTT; d_call: NA; v_call: TRBV7-9; cdr3_length: 14; j_call: TRBJ1-1; clone_size: NA
cdr3_aa: CSVEPPGTGNQPQHF; cdr3_nt: TGCAGCGTTGAACCCCCCGGGACAGGGAATCAGCCCCAGCATTTT; d_call: TRBD1; v_call: TRBV29-1; cdr3_length: 15; j_call: TRBJ1-5; clone_size: NA
cdr3_aa: CAWSGGVGTEAFF; cdr3_nt: TGTGCCTGGTCCGGGGGAGTTGGGACTGAAGCTTTCTTT; d_call: NA; v_call: TRBV30; cdr3_length: 13; j_call: TRBJ1-1; clone_size: NA
cdr3_aa: CATSRGLNTGELFF; cdr3_nt: TGTGCCACCAGCAGAGGGCTGAACACCGGGGAGCTGTTTTTT; d_call: NA; v_call: TRBV15; cdr3_length: 14; j_call: TRBJ2-2; clone_size: NA
cdr3_aa: CASSIAGLNQPQHF; cdr3_nt: TGTGCCAGTAGTATAGCAGGGCTCAATCAGCCCCAGCATTTT; d_call: NA; v_call: TRBV19; cdr3_length: 14; j_call: TRBJ1-5; clone_size: NA
cdr3_aa: CASSPDSGSGYTF; cdr3_nt: TGCGCCAGCAGCCCAGATAGCGGGTCTGGCTACACCTTC; d_call: NA; v_call: TRBV4-1; cdr3_length: 13; j_call: TRBJ1-2; clone_size: NA
cdr3_aa: CASRLTRGWQPQHF; cdr3_nt: TGTGCCAGCAGGCTAACCAGGGGATGGCAGCCCCAGCATTTT; d_call: NA; v_call: TRBV2; cdr3_length: 14; j_call: TRBJ1-5; clone_size: once
cdr3_aa: CASSREGYGYTF; cdr3_nt: TGTGCCAGCAGCCGGGAGGGCTATGGCTACACCTTC; d_call: NA; v_call: TRBV6-1; cdr3_length: 12; j_call: TRBJ1-2; clone_size: NA
cdr3_aa: CASSGQFQETQYF; cdr3_nt: TGTGCCAGCAGCGGACAGTTCCAAGAGACCCAGTACTTC; d_call: NA; v_call: TRBV6-5; cdr3_length: 13; j_call: TRBJ2-5; clone_size: NA
cdr3_aa: CSVTGGGMYEQYF; cdr3_nt: TGCAGCGTGACGGGCGGAGGGATGTACGAGCAGTACTTC; d_call: NA; v_call: TRBV29-1; cdr3_length: 13; j_call: TRBJ2-7; clone_size: NA